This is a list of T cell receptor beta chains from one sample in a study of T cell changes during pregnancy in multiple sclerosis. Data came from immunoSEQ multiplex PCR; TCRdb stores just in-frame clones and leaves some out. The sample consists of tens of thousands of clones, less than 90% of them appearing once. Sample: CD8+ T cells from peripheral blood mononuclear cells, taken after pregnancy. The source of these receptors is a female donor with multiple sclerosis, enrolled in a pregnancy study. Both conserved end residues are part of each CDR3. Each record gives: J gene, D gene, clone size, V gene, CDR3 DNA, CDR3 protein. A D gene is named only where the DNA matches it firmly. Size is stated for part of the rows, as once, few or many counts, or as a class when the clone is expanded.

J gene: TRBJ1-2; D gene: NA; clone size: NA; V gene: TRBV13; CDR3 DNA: TGTGCCAGCAGCCTAGGACAGTTGGGCTACACCTTC; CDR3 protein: CASSLGQLGYTF
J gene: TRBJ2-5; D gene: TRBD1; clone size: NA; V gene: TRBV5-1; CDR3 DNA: TGCGCCAGCAGCTCACCCGGGACAGGGACAGAGACCCAGTACTTC; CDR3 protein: CASSSPGTGTETQYF
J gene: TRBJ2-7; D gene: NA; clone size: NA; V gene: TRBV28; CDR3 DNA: TGTGCCAGCAGTCCCTCCTTCTACGAGCAGTACTTC; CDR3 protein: CASSPSFYEQYF
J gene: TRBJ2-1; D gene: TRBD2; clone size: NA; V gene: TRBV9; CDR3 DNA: TGTGCCAGCAGCCTTTTTAGCGGGAGTCCCAATGAGCAGTTCTTC; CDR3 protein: CASSLFSGSPNEQFF
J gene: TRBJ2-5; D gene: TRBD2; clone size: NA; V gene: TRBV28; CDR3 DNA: TGTGCCAGCACCTCGGAACTAGCGGGAGTGGAGACCCAGTACTTC; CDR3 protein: CASTSELAGVETQYF
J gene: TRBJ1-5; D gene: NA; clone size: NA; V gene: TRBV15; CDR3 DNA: TGTGCCACCAGCAGAGATCCAGCCCAGGAAGGTAGCAATCAGCCCCAGCATTTT; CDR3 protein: CATSRDPAQEGSNQPQHF
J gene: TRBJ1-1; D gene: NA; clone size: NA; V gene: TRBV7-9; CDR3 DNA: TGTGCCAGCAGCCCAACGGGTCCCGTAGGCACTGAAGCTTTCTTT; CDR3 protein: CASSPTGPVGTEAFF
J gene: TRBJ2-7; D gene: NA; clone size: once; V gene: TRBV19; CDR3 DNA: TGTGCCAGTAGTATTGGAACAGGGTGGGACGAGCAGTACTTC; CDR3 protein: CASSIGTGWDEQYF
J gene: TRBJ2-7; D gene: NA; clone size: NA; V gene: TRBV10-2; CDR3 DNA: TGCGCCAGCAAAGAGCGGTTAACCTACGAGCAGTACTTC; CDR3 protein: CASKERLTYEQYF
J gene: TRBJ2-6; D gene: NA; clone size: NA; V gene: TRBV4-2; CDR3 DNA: TGTGCCAGCAGCCCGATTTCACAGGGTGAGGCTGGGGCCAACGTCCTGACTTTC; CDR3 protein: CASSPISQGEAGANVLTF
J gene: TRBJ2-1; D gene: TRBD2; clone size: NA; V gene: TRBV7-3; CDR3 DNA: TGTGCCAGCAGCCCCTTAGCGGGAGGTAGCTATGAGCAGTTCTTC; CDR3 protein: CASSPLAGGSYEQFF
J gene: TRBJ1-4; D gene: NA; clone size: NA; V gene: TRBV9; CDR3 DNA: TGTGCCAGCAGCGTAGAAGGGGGGGATGAAAAACTGTTTTTT; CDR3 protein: CASSVEGGDEKLFF
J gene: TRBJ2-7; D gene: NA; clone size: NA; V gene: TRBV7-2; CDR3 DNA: TGTGCCAGCAGCTTTTCTCCAGGGGCCTACGAGCAGTACTTC; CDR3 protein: CASSFSPGAYEQYF
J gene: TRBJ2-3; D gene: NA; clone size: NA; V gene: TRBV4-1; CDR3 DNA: TGCGCCAGCAGCCACACTCTAACAGATACGCAGTATTTT; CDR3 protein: CASSHTLTDTQYF
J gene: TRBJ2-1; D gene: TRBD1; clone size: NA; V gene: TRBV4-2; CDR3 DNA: TGTGCCAGCAGCCCTGTGTTGGGGACAGGGGGCTCTGAGCAGTTCTTC; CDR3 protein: CASSPVLGTGGSEQFF
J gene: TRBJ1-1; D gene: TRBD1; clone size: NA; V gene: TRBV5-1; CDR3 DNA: TGCGCCAGCAGCGTGGGACAGGGGGACACTGAAGCTTTCTTT; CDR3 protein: CASSVGQGDTEAFF
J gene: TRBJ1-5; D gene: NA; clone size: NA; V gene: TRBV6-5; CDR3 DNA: TGTGCCAGCAGTTACCCCAGGGGATGGCGCAATCAGCCCCAGCATTTT; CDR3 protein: CASSYPRGWRNQPQHF
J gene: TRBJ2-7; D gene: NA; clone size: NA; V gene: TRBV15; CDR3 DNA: TGTGCCACCAGCAGAGGTCGACTTGCCTACGAGCAGTACTTC; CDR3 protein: CATSRGRLAYEQYF
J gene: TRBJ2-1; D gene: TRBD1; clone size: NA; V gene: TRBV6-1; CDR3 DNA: TGTGCCAGCAGTGAAGCGCTGTCAGGGGGCAATGAGCAGTTCTTC; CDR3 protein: CASSEALSGGNEQFF
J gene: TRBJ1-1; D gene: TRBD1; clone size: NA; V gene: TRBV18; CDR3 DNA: TGTGCCAGCTCACCTATTGACAGGGGAGGCGCTGAAGCTTTCTTT; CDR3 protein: CASSPIDRGGAEAFF
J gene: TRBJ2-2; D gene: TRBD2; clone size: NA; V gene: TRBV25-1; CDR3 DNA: TGTGCCAGCACGGGGACTAGCGGGAGTTTCACCGGGGAGCTGTTTTTT; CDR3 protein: CASTGTSGSFTGELFF
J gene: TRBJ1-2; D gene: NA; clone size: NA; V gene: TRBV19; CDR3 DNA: TGTGCCAGTACTGACCTGGGGGGGGTCTATGGCTACACCTTC; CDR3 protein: CASTDLGGVYGYTF
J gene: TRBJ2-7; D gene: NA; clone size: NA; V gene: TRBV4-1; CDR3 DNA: TGCGCCAGCAGCCAAGGTTCGCAGGTCTACTACGAGCAGTACTTC; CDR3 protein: CASSQGSQVYYEQYF
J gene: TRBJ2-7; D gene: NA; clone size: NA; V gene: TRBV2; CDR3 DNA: TGTGCCAGCAGTGCTAGCCCCGAGCAGTACTTC; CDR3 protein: CASSASPEQYF
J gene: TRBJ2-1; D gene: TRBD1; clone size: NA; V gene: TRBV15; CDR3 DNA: TGTGCCACCGCCAGGGACAGGGGGTGGAATGAGCAGTTCTTC; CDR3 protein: CATARDRGWNEQFF
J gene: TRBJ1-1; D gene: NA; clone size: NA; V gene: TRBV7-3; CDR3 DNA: TGTGCCAGCAGCTTAACACAGGTTGAGGCGTGGAACACTGAAGCTTTCTTT; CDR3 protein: CASSLTQVEAWNTEAFF
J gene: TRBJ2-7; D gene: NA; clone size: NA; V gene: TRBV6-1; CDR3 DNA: TGTGCCAGCAGTGAAGGGGGGGAATACGAGCAGTACTTC; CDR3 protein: CASSEGGEYEQYF
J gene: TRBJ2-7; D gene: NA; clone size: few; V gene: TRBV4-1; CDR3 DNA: TGCGCCAGCAGCCAAGATGGGCAGGGATTCACCTACGAGCAGTACTTC; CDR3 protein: CASSQDGQGFTYEQYF
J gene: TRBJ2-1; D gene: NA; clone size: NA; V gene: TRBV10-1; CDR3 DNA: TGCGCCAGCAGTGAGGGGACTCCACTGAGCGGGCGGAGCTCCTACAATGAGCAGTTCTTC; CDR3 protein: CASSEGTPLSGRSSYNEQFF
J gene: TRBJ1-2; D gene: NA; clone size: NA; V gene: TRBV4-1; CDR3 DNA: TGCGCCAGCAGCCAGTCACGGACAGACCCTAACTATGGCTACACCTTC; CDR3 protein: CASSQSRTDPNYGYTF
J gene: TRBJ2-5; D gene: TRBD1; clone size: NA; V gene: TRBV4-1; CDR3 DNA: TGCGCCAGCAGCCAAGACCCCCGGACAGGGGGAGAGACCCAGTACTTC; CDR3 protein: CASSQDPRTGGETQYF
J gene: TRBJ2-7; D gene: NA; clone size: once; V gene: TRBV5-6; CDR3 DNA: TGTGCCAGCAGCTTTATTCTTTCCGAGCAGTACTTC; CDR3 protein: CASSFILSEQYF
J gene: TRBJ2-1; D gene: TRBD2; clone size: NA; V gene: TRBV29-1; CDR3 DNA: TGCAGCGTCGTTGGACTAGCGGAAAATGAGCAGTTCTTC; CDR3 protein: CSVVGLAENEQFF
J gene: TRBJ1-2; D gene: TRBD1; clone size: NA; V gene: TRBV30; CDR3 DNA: TGTGCCTGGTGGACAGGGGGCTATGGCTACACCTTC; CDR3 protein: CAWWTGGYGYTF
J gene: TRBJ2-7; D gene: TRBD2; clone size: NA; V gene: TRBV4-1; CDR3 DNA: TGCGCCAGCAGCCAAGGATGGGGGAGCGGGAGTGGGACCTACGAGCAGTACTTC; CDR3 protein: CASSQGWGSGSGTYEQYF
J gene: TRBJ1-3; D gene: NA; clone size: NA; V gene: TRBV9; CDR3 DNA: TGTGCCAGCAGCCCCCTGGTGGCGGTCTCTGGAAACACCATATATTTT; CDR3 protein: CASSPLVAVSGNTIYF
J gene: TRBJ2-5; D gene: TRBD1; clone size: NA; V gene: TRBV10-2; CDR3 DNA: TGCGCCAGCAGTTCTTGGGGACAGCAAGAGACCCAGTACTTC; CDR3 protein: CASSSWGQQETQYF
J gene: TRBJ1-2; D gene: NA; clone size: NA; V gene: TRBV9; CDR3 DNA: TGTGCCAGCAGCGTAGTACAGGGTAACTATGGCTACACCTTC; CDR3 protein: CASSVVQGNYGYTF
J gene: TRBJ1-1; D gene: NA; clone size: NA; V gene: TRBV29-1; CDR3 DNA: TGCAGCGCCTTGCACGGGTGGGAAGCTTTCTTT; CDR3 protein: CSALHGWEAFF
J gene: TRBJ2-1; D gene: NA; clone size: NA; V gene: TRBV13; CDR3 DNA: TGTGCCAGCAGCTTAGGCCGCGGGGAGATCGCCTACAATGAGCAGTTCTTC; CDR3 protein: CASSLGRGEIAYNEQFF
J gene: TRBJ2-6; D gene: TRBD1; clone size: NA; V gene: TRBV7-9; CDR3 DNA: TGTGCCAGCAGCGTCAACAGGGGAGAAGTTGGGGCCAACGTCCTGACTTTC; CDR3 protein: CASSVNRGEVGANVLTF
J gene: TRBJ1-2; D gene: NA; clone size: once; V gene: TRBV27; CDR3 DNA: TGTGCCAGCAGTCTTAAATTTTTAAGGGGCTATGGCTACACCTTC; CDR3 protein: CASSLKFLRGYGYTF
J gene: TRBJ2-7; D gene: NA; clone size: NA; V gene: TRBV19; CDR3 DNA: TGTGCCAGTAGTAGGGACACCGGATCCGAGCAGTACTTC; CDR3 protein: CASSRDTGSEQYF
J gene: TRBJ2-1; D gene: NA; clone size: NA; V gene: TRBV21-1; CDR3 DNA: TGTGCCAGCAGCTTTAGCGGGGGTGGCAATGAGCAGTTCTTC; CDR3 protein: CASSFSGGGNEQFF
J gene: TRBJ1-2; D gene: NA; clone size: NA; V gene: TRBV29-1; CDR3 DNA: TGCAGCGTTGAAGAGGAAGGGGGAGGCTACACCTTC; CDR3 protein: CSVEEEGGGYTF
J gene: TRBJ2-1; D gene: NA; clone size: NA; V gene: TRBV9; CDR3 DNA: TGTGCCAGCAGCGTGAGGGGGGAGGGGTACAATGAGCAGTTCTTC; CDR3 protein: CASSVRGEGYNEQFF
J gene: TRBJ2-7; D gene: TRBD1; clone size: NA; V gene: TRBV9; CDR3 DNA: TGTGCCAGCAGCGTAGCAGGGACAGAGTACGAGCAGTACTTC; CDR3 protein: CASSVAGTEYEQYF
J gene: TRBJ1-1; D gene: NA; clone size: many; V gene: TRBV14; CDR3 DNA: TGTGCCAGCAGCCAAGACAAAGTAAGATGGGGGGTATATACGGGGGACACTGAAGCTTTCTTT; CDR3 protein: CASSQDKVRWGVYTGDTEAFF
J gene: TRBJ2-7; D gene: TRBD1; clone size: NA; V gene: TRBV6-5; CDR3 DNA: TGTGCCAGCAGCCCGCAGGGGGTGAACTCCTACGAGCAGTACTTC; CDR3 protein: CASSPQGVNSYEQYF
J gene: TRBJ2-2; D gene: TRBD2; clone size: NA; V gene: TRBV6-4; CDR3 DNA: TGTGCCAGCAGTGAGCGGGAGGGCCCCGGGGAGCTGTTTTTT; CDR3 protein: CASSEREGPGELFF
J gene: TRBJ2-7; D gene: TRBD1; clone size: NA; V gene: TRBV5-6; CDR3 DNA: TGTGCCAGCAGCTTGGCTCGGGACAGGGGGCGTCTAAGGGACTACGAGCAGTACTTC; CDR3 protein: CASSLARDRGRLRDYEQYF
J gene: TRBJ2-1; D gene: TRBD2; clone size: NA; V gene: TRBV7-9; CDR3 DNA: TGTGCCAGCAGCTTAGAAGCGGGAGAATTTTTTGATGAGCAGTTCTTC; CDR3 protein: CASSLEAGEFFDEQFF
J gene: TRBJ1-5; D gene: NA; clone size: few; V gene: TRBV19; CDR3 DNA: TGTGCCAGTAGTATCACACAGTATAGCAATCAGCCCCAGCATTTT; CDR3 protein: CASSITQYSNQPQHF